This TCR beta chain was retrieved from a study of STAT5B mutations in CD4+ large granular lymphocyte leukemia. Study background: The CDR3 'QG' motif was associated with a particular HLA allele among healthy donors.

Healthy controls were blood donor buffy coats. Assay used: immunoSEQ multiplex PCR; TCRdb lists only in-frame clones, some missing. Of more than 30,000 clones detected, roughly 80% appear once; the ten largest clones hold about 2.1%. The sample was CD4+ T cells from blood buffy coats. The sequence was collected from a human donor in good health.

CDR3 protein: CASSVAAQGYGYTF. For the CDR3, the DNA is TGTGCCAGCAGCGTAGCTGCACAGGGTTATGGCTACACCTTC. The chain joins TRBV9 to TRBJ1-2, with D maybe TRBD1 (6 bases). The germline V and J ends were trimmed by 0 bases and 5 bases, with 11 bases remaining between them. The CDR3 spans 14 residues. From germline, CDR1 is SGDLS and CDR2 YYNGEE.